The 31 T cell receptor beta chains below all came from one sample that was sequenced in a study of shared T cell receptors in the human thymus. Only in-frame clones appear in the TCRdb table, and some are missing; sequencing was by immunoSEQ multiplex PCR. The repertoire holds 650,000 to 950,000 clones, over 75% seen once, with around 0.0099% in the top ten. These data also featured in a second study, about human thymus T cells.

The sample consisted of thymocytes. The receptors come from a girl less than two years old with a congenital heart defect.

The chain carries TRBV29-1 and TRBJ2-7, with TRBD2 identical over 7 bases. J lost 0 bases, V lost 7 bases, and 6 bases had no gene match. There are 13 residues in the CDR3. Germline V gene data show CDR1 as SQVTM and CDR2 as ANQGSEA. The CDR3 DNA sequence: TGCAGCGCTGGGCGGGGGATCTCCTACGAGCAGTACTTC. Protein: CSAGRGISYEQYF.

The rearrangement uses TRBV7-2 and TRBJ1-1; no clear D. The germline V and J ends were trimmed by 1 base and 0 bases, with 12 bases remaining between them. CDR3 length: 16 amino acids. The germline V gene has CDR1 SGHTA and CDR2 FQGNSA. The CDR3 is CASSLESQALNTEAFF. The CDR3, as DNA: TGTGCCAGCAGCTTAGAGTCTCAGGCGTTGAACACTGAAGCTTTCTTT.

The V call is TRBV5-8, the J call TRBJ1-4; no clear D. Germline CDR1 and CDR2: SGHTS and YDEGEE. The CDR3 spans 16 residues. V lost 1 base and J 2 bases, leaving 12 bases between the germline ends. CDR3 protein: CASSLFGSLTNEKLFF. As DNA, the CDR3 is TGTGCCAGCAGCTTGTTCGGGTCCCTGACTAATGAAAAACTGTTTTTT. The full variable domain, rest sourced from reference TRBV5-8 and TRBJ1-4, is EAGVTQSPTHLIKTRGQQATLRCSPISGHTSVYWYQQALGLGLQFLLWYDEGEERNRGNFPPRFSGRQFPNYSSELNVNALELEDSALYLCASSLFGSLTNEKLFFGSGTQLSVL.

V usage is TRBV5-6 and J usage is TRBJ1-1, with 10 bases that match TRBD1. V lost 1 base to trimming and J lost 1 base; unmatched junction nucleotides: 7. CDR3 length: 17 amino acids. From germline, CDR1 is SGHDT and CDR2 YYEEEE. For the CDR3, the DNA is TGTGCCAGCAGCTTGAGGGACAGGGGCAGAGGGAACACTGAAGCTTTCTTT. It codes for CASSLRDRGRGNTEAFF.

The V and J genes are TRBV5-1 and TRBJ1-1; D remains ambiguous. Germline CDR1 and CDR2: SGHRS and YFSETQ. V gave up 4 bases and J gave up 5 bases, with 12 bases separating them. The CDR3 runs to 13 residues. CDR3 DNA: TGCGCCAGCAGCCATTCAGAGAGGACTGAAGCTTTCTTT. Translating it yields CASSHSERTEAFF.

This clone was seen only once. This rearrangement joins TRBV5-1 to TRBJ2-5, with 10 bases aligning to TRBD1. Germline trimming cut 1 base from V and 4 bases from J; bases unmatched to any gene: 19. CDR1 is SGHRS, CDR2 YFSETQ, per germline. This CDR3 contains 20 residues. CDR3 nucleotide sequence: TGCGCCAGCAGCTTGTTGGTTGGTAACCTCCGGGACAGGGGTGGAGAGACCCAGTACTTC. It is translated as CASSLLVGNLRDRGGETQYF.

The CDR3 DNA follows: TGTGCCACCCTCCCCTCTACTGAGAGCTCCTACAATGAGCAGTTCTTC. As protein: CATLPSTESSYNEQFF. This sequence joins TRBV19 and TRBJ2-1; D is undetermined. V was cut by 10 bases and J by 0 bases, with 19 bases left in between. Germline CDR1 is LNHDA and CDR2 is SQIVND (reference sequence). This CDR3 is 16 amino acids long.

This chain connects TRBV6-5 to TRBJ1-2; 8 nucleotides line up with TRBD1. Unmatched junction bases numbered 2, after V lost 5 bases and J lost 6 bases. The CDR3 runs 12 residues. Per germline, CDR1 MNHEY and CDR2 SVGAGI. CDR3 protein: CASSRTGNGYTF. CDR3 coding DNA: TGTGCCAGCAGTAGGACAGGGAATGGCTACACCTTC.

The sample holds one count of this clone. This chain joins TRBV6-5 and TRBJ2-7; perhaps TRBD2 as D (6 bases). This CDR3 has 14 amino acids. Germline values: CDR1 MNHEY, CDR2 SVGAGI. Trimming removed 2 bases from V and 6 bases from J, with 14 bases in between. The CDR3 sequence is CASSYGVGRGEQYF. CDR3 sequence (DNA): TGTGCCAGCAGTTACGGGGTCGGGCGGGGCGAGCAGTACTTC.

In this sample, this clone turned up a few times. J is TRBJ1-1 and V is TRBV6-5; D is unclear. The CDR3 extends over 15 amino acids. The V end was cut by 1 base, the J end by 4 bases, with 13 bases between. CDR1 is MNHEY and CDR2 is SVGAGI in the germline V gene. This CDR3 is CASSYLRDRTTEAFF. The CDR3 DNA sequence: TGTGCCAGCAGTTACTTGAGGGATCGGACCACTGAAGCTTTCTTT.

This chain connects TRBV7-2 to TRBJ1-5; 9 nucleotides match TRBD1. Germline CDR1 is SGHTA and CDR2 is FQGNSA. Losses at the gene ends were 2 bases for V and 5 bases for J; bases not matched to a gene: 10. The CDR3 sequence is 17 residues long. The CDR3 coding sequence is TGTGCCAGCAGCTTATCGGGAACAGGGGGCCTACATCAGCCCCAGCATTTT. Translated: CASSLSGTGGLHQPQHF.

The chain carries TRBV9 and TRBJ1-2; D is undetermined. This CDR3 is 13 amino acids long. CDR1 and CDR2 (germline): SGDLS, YYNGEE. Trimming cost V 0 bases and J 4 bases, with 7 bases left between them. The CDR3 loop is CASSVAGVYGYTF. The DNA of the CDR3 is TGTGCCAGCAGCGTAGCCGGGGTCTATGGCTACACCTTC.

The V gene is TRBV27, the J gene TRBJ2-3, with a weak D call TRBD1 (6 bases). Trimming removed 2 bases at V and 2 bases at J, with 8 bases between. Germline V gene lookup returns CDR1 MNHEY and CDR2 SMNVEV (reference sequence). This CDR3 is built from 14 residues. The CDR3 protein is CASSLGGPTDTQYF. The DNA for the CDR3 is TGTGCCAGCAGTTTAGGGGGCCCCACAGATACGCAGTATTTT.

V usage is TRBV5-4 and J usage is TRBJ1-3; perhaps TRBD1 as D (6 bases). The CDR3 totals 15 residues. The V end lost 0 bases, the J end lost 4 bases, and 11 bases lay between the germline ends. Germline V gene sequence: CDR1 SGHNT, CDR2 YYREEE (reference sequence). The CDR3 sequence: CASSLVQGNGNTIYF. The CDR3 nucleotides are TGTGCCAGCAGCTTGGTTCAGGGGAACGGAAACACCATATATTTT.

J is TRBJ2-3 and V is TRBV5-4; TRBD2 agrees at 8 bases. Unmatched junction bases numbered 11, after V lost 2 bases and J lost 6 bases. The CDR3 has 16 residues. CDR1 SGHNT and CDR2 YYREEE come from the germline V gene (reference sequence). The CDR3 DNA follows: TGTGCCAGCAGCTTAGGGACTAGGAACCGGGGGGATACGCAGTATTTT. Translating gives CASSLGTRNRGDTQYF.

This clone was observed once. The rearrangement joins TRBV25-1 to TRBJ2-3; D perhaps matches TRBD1 (6 bases). The CDR3 runs to 14 residues. Germline V gene sequence: CDR1 MGHDK, CDR2 SYGVNS. Trimming took off 8 bases at V and 1 base at J, with 13 bases between the two ends. In DNA form, the CDR3 reads TGTGCCAGCGCGCCTTCAGGGGGCACAGATACGCAGTATTTT. Translation: CASAPSGGTDTQYF. The variable domain in full, with the rest retrieved from reference TRBV25-1 and TRBJ2-3, is EADIYQTPRYLVIGTGKKITLECSQTMGHDKMYWYQQDPGMELHLIHYSYGVNSTEKGDLSSESTVSRIRTEHFPLTLESARPSHTSQYLCASAPSGGTDTQYFGPGTRLTVL.

Of note for this clone: Other DNA sequences in this specimen translate into the identical CDR3. J is TRBJ2-5 and V is TRBV5-1; the match to TRBD1 covers 7 bases. The CDR3 consists of 13 residues. Germline V lookup: CDR1 SGHRS, CDR2 YFSETQ. J gave up 3 bases and V 2 bases, and 1 base lay outside the gene matches. The CDR3 coding sequence is TGCGCCAGCAGCTTAGGGGGCGAAGAGACCCAGTACTTC. It codes for CASSLGGEETQYF. Variable domain in full (rest from reference TRBV5-1 and TRBJ2-5): KAGVTQTPRYLIKTRGQQVTLSCSPISGHRSVSWYQQTPGQGLQFLFEYFSETQRNKGNFPGRFSGRQFSNSRSEMNVSTLELGDSALYLCASSLGGEETQYFGPGTRLLVL.

J is TRBJ2-5 and V is TRBV6-5, with D possibly TRBD1 on 6 matching bases. The CDR3 is 14 amino acids. Trimming left V 5 bases short and J 1 base short, with 11 bases between. CDR1 and CDR2 (germline): MNHEY, SVGAGI. The CDR3: CASSHTGTQETQYF. The CDR3 nucleotides are TGTGCCAGCAGTCACACAGGGACCCAAGAGACCCAGTACTTC.

The chain joins TRBV5-4 to TRBJ2-1; 9 nucleotides line up with TRBD2. CDR1 is SGHNT and CDR2 is YYREEE in the germline V gene (reference sequence). The CDR3 covers 14 residues. Trimming at V came to 7 bases and at J to 3 bases, leaving 5 bases not matched to a gene. The CDR3 region is CASAGGPDYNEQFF. The DNA of the CDR3 is TGTGCCAGCGCGGGGGGGCCTGACTACAATGAGCAGTTCTTC.

This rearrangement joins TRBV6-1 to TRBJ1-2; TRBD1 matches at 7 bases. This CDR3 spans 14 amino acids. With V trimmed by 6 bases and J by 2 bases, 6 bases remained unmatched. Germline V gene data show CDR1 as MNHNS and CDR2 as SASEGT. The CDR3 coding sequence is TGTGCCAGCAGGTTCCCGGACAGGAACTATGGCTACACCTTC. Its translation: CASRFPDRNYGYTF.

The rearrangement joins TRBV27 to TRBJ2-3, with TRBD2 matching 9 bases. This CDR3 spans 16 amino acids. Trimming cost V 2 bases and J 6 bases; bases outside gene matches: 9. Germline CDR1 is MNHEY and CDR2 is SMNVEV (reference sequence). CDR3: CASSLLAGTARDTQYF. Here the CDR3 DNA reads TGTGCCAGCAGTTTACTAGCGGGGACTGCACGGGATACGCAGTATTTT.

V usage is TRBV5-1 and J usage is TRBJ2-3; the match to TRBD1 covers 8 bases. Germline CDR1 is SGHRS and CDR2 is YFSETQ. V lost 3 bases to trimming and J lost 5 bases; unmatched junction nucleotides: 8. CDR3 length: 15 residues. In nucleotides, the CDR3 is TGCGCCAGCAGCTCCCCGGACAGGGAAGGAGATACGCAGTATTTT. Its protein is CASSSPDREGDTQYF.

The chain recombines TRBV2 with TRBJ2-7; 11 bases map to TRBD1. This CDR3 spans 13 amino acids. The junction had 5 bases not matched to a gene; V was cut back by 9 bases and J by 4 bases. The germline V gene has CDR1 SNHLY and CDR2 FYNNEI. Here the CDR3 DNA reads TGTGCCAGACAGGGGACAGGGGGGTACGAGCAGTACTTC. This codes for CARQGTGGYEQYF. Combining the CDR3 with reference TRBV2 and TRBJ2-7 gives the whole variable domain EPEVTQTPSHQVTQMGQEVILRCVPISNHLYFYWYRQILGQKVEFLVSFYNNEISEKSEIFDDQFSVERPDGSNFTLKIRSTKLEDSAMYFCARQGTGGYEQYFGPGTRLTVT.

This chain's CDR3 is CASSLLPSFDEQFF. For the CDR3, the DNA is TGTGCCAGCAGCCTACTCCCCTCATTCGATGAGCAGTTCTTC. This rearrangement joins TRBV11-2 to TRBJ2-1; D uncertain. Germline values: CDR1 SGHAT, CDR2 FQNNGV. The CDR3 has 14 amino acids. The V end lost 5 bases, the J end lost 8 bases, and 16 bases lay between the germline ends.

The rearrangement links TRBV7-8 to TRBJ1-2; D perhaps matches TRBD1 (5 bases). V shed 2 bases and J shed 4 bases, with 8 bases lying between them. Germline values: CDR1 SGHVS, CDR2 FQNEAQ. This CDR3 has 13 residues. The DNA for the CDR3 is TGTGCCAGCAGCTTATTCGACAGCTATGGCTACACCTTC. Protein product: CASSLFDSYGYTF.

This clone came up once. V and J are TRBV18 and TRBJ2-3; 7 nucleotides align to TRBD2. The CDR3 has 16 amino acids. CDR1 and CDR2 from the germline V gene are KGHSH and LQKENI. V shed 1 base and J 1 base; nucleotides not matched to a gene: 5. CDR3 loop: CASSPLGEGRTDTQYF. DNA of the CDR3: TGTGCCAGCTCACCACTGGGGGAGGGGCGCACAGATACGCAGTATTTT.

To note about this clone: Within the sample, other DNA sequences also encode this same CDR3. The rearrangement links TRBV9 to TRBJ1-2; D is undetermined. V lost 1 base, J lost 4 bases, and 8 bases lay in between. Germline CDR1 is SGDLS and CDR2 is YYNGEE. CDR3 length equals 13 residues. The CDR3 DNA reads TGTGCCAGCAGCGTAAAGGGAGCCTATGGCTACACCTTC. Protein product: CASSVKGAYGYTF.

V and J are TRBV7-2 and TRBJ2-7, with TRBD1 matching over 8 bases. V was pared by 7 bases and J by 2 bases, with 10 bases of the junction left unmatched. CDR1 is SGHTA, CDR2 FQGNSA, per germline. This CDR3 has 15 residues. CDR3 protein: CASTPPGQDTYEQYF. CDR3 DNA: TGTGCCAGCACCCCTCCGGGACAGGACACCTACGAGCAGTACTTC.

This sequence joins TRBV2 and TRBJ2-4; 8 positions agree with TRBD1. The junction had 20 bases not matched to a gene; V was cut back by 6 bases and J by 1 base. This CDR3 comprises 20 residues. Looked up from germline, CDR1 is SNHLY and CDR2 is FYNNEI. The CDR3 region is CASRAWTGFGGVTAKNIQYF. CDR3 bases: TGTGCCAGCAGGGCTTGGACAGGGTTTGGTGGCGTTACGGCCAAAAACATTCAGTACTTC. Variable domain in full (rest from reference TRBV2 and TRBJ2-4): EPEVTQTPSHQVTQMGQEVILRCVPISNHLYFYWYRQILGQKVEFLVSFYNNEISEKSEIFDDQFSVERPDGSNFTLKIRSTKLEDSAMYFCASRAWTGFGGVTAKNIQYFGAGTRLSVL.

The CDR3 DNA follows: TGTGCCACCAGCGGAATTCACAGGAGCTCTGGAAACACCATATATTTT. Translation gives CATSGIHRSSGNTIYF. The V call is TRBV15, the J call TRBJ1-3, with a tentative D call TRBD1 (5 bases). Germline values: CDR1 LNHNV, CDR2 YYDKDF (reference sequence). V was trimmed by 5 bases and J by 0 bases, leaving 14 bases between them. The CDR3 has 16 residues.

The V gene is TRBV27, the J gene TRBJ2-7; a possible D gene is TRBD1 (5 bases). Germline values: CDR1 MNHEY, CDR2 SMNVEV (reference sequence). The length of the CDR3 is 16 residues. Trimming left V 4 bases short and J 7 bases short, with 23 bases between. The CDR3 reads CASSSTHRTDTGEQYF. The CDR3 DNA reads TGTGCCAGCAGTTCGACTCATAGGACGGACACGGGTGAGCAGTACTTC.